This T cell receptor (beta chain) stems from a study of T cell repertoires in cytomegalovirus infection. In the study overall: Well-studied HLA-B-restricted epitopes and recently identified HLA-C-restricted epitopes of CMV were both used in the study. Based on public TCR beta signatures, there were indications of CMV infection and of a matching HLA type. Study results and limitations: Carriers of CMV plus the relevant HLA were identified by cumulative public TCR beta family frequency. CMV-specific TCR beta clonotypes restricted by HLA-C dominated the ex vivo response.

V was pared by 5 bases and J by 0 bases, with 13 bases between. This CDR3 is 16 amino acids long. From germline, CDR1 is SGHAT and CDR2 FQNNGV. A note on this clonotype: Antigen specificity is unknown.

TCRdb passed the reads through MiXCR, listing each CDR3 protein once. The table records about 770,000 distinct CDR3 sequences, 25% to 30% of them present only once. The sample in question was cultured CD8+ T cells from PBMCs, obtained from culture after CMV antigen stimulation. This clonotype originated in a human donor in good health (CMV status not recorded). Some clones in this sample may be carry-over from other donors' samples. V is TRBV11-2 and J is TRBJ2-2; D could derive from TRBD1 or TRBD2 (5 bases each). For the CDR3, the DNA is TGTGCCAGCAGCCCCTCGGGGCACCCGAACACCGGGGAGCTGTTTTTT. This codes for CASSPSGHPNTGELFF.